This T cell receptor beta chain was found in a study of shared clonotypes between healthy human individuals. The data were produced by immunoSEQ multiplex PCR, yet TCRdb's version contains in-frame clones alone and is incomplete. Among under 850,000 clones listed, nearly 95% were seen once. As regards this clone: Its antigen is currently unknown.

CD45RO-negative, CCR7-positively selected cells formed the naive CD8 fraction, excluding terminally differentiated effector memory CD45RA+ cells. CDR3 length: 16 residues. V gave up 4 bases and J gave up 3 bases; unmatched junction bases: 7. Germline loops: CDR1 MGHRA, CDR2 YSYEKL. Findings and limits, study-wide: Rarefaction revealed incomplete sorted-subset sequencing despite large depth. Roughly 5% was the fraction of naive CD4 clonotypes found shared across four donors.

The TCR sequence derives from a man aged 25-40 years in good health. Sequences were obtained from naive CD8+ T cells sorted from blood. V gene TRBV4-1 combines with J gene TRBJ2-7, with 12 positions matching TRBD2. The CDR3 region is CASSLEETSGSYEQYF. CDR3 sequence (DNA): TGCGCCAGCAGCCTTGAGGAGACTAGCGGGAGCTACGAGCAGTACTTC.